This T cell receptor beta chain was identified in a study of OX40 agonist ivuxolimab in advanced cancers. Across the study: There were three patients with partial responses, one having hepatocellular carcinoma and two cutaneous melanoma.

Profiling relied on immunoSEQ multiplex PCR, and the TCRdb table lists in-frame clones only, not all of them. This table has 95,000 to 150,000 clones, 90% to 95% appearing once. The input for sequencing was CD4+ or CD8+ T cells sorted from blood, taken in a trial of the OX40 agonist ivuxolimab. The receptor's source is an adult with an advanced solid tumor such as melanoma, head and neck, liver or kidney cancer.

The DNA for the CDR3 is TGTGCCAGCAGTTACGTCTGGAACACTGAAGCTTTCTTT. Amino acid sequence: CASSYVWNTEAFF. The genes are TRBV6-6 and TRBJ1-1; D gene uncertain. Germline V gene data show CDR1 as MNHNY and CDR2 as SVGAGI (reference sequence). Trimming pared 2 bases from V and 1 base from J, leaving 5 bases between. This CDR3 spans 13 amino acids.